This TCR beta chain originates from a study of Graves' ophthalmopathy and Graves' hyperthyroidism. Whole-study findings and limits: Using a 13-signature model, the authors split ophthalmopathy from stable hyperthyroidism, with around 85% sensitivity and roughly 80% specificity. Most thyroid clonotypes with frequency above 0.001 were detected in blood too.

This clonotype was found many times. Its antigen is still unknown. Amplification of the TCR beta CDR3 regions used RNA transcripts (as template). Second-round multiplex PCR came after a first-round RT-PCR that employed HTBI primers. Each CDR3 protein is one row after TCRdb ran MiXCR on the multiplex PCR reads. The sample shows 400,000 or so distinct CDR3 sequences, less than 20% of them seen only once. J was trimmed by 2 bases and V by 0 bases; bases with no gene match: 7. Germline V gene data show CDR1 as ENHRY and CDR2 as SYGVKD. The CDR3 covers 17 residues. Specimen: peripheral blood. The TCR comes from a woman aged 18-30 years with stable Graves' hyperthyroidism. V is TRBV10-3 and J is TRBJ2-7; 10 nucleotides line up with TRBD1. In DNA form, the CDR3 reads TGTGCCATCAGTGAGTCGGGACAGGGGACAAGCCCCTACGAGCAGTACTTC. It translates to CAISESGQGTSPYEQYF.